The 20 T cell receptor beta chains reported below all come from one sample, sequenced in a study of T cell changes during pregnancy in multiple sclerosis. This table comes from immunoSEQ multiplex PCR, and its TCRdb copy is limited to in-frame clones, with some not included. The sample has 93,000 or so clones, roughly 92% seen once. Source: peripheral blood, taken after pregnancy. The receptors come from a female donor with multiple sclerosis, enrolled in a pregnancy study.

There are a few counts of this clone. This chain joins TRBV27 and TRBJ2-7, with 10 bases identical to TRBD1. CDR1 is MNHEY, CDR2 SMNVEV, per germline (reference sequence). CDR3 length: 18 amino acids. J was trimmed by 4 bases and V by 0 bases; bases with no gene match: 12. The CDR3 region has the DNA TGTGCCAGCAGTTTATCGTTCAGTCCGGGACAGGGGATTTACGAGCAGTACTTC. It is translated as CASSLSFSPGQGIYEQYF.

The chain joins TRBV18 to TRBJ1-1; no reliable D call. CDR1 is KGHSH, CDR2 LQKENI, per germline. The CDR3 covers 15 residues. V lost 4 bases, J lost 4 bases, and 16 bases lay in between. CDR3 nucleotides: TGTGCCAGCTCACGGGCAGGAAGCTTGGGCACTGAAGCTTTCTTT. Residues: CASSRAGSLGTEAFF.

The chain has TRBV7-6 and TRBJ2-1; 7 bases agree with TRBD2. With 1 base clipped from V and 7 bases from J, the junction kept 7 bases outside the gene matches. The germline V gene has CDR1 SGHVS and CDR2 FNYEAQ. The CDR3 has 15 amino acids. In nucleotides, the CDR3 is TGTGCCAGCAGCTTAGAATCAGGGACTATGAATGAGCAGTTCTTC. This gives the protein CASSLESGTMNEQFF.

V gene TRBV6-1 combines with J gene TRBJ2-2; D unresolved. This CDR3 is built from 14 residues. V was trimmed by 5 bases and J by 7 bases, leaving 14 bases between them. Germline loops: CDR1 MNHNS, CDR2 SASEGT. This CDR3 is CASSTRLGDGELFF. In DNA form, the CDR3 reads TGTGCCAGCAGTACCCGTCTAGGTGACGGGGAGCTGTTTTTT.

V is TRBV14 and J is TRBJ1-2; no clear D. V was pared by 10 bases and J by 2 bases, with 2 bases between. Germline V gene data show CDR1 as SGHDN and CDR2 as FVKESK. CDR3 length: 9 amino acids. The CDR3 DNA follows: TGTGCCATAAACTATGGCTACACCTTC. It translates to CAINYGYTF.

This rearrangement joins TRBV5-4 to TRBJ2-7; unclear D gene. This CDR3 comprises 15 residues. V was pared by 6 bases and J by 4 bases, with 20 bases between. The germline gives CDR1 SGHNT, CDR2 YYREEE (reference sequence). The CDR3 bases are TGTGCCAGCACTAACTCCCCCTCCGGAGCTTACGAGCAGTACTTC. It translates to CASTNSPSGAYEQYF.

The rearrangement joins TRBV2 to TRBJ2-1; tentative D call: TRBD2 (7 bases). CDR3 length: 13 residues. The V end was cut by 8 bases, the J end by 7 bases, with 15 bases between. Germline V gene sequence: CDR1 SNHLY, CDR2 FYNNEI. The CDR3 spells CASPRGGFNEQFF. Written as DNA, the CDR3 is TGTGCCAGCCCTAGGGGGGGCTTTAATGAGCAGTTCTTC.

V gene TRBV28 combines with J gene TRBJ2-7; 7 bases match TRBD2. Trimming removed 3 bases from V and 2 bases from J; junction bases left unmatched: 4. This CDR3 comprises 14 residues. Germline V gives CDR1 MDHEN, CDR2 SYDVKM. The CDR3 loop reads CASSLGGRPYEQYF. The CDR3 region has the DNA TGTGCCAGCAGTTTGGGGGGGAGGCCCTACGAGCAGTACTTC.

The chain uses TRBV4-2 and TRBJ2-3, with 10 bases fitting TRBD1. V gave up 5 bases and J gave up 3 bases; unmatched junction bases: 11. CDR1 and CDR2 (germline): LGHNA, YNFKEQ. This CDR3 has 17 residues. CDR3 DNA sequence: TGTGCCAGCAGCGAAGTGCGACAGGGGGCGAGGACAGATACGCAGTATTTT. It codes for CASSEVRQGARTDTQYF.

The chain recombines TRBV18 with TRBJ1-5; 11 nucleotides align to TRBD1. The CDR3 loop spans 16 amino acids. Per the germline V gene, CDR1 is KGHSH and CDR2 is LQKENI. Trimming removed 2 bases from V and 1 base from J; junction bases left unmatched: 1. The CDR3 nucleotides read TGTGCCAGCTCACCAGGGACAGGGGGGAGCAATCAGCCCCAGCATTTT. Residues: CASSPGTGGSNQPQHF.

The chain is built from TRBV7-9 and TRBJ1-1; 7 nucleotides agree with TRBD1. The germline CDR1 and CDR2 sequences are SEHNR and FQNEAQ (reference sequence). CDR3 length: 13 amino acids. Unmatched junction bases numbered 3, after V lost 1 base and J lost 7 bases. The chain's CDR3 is CASSLDTGVEAFF. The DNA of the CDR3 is TGTGCCAGCAGCTTAGACACAGGGGTTGAAGCTTTCTTT.

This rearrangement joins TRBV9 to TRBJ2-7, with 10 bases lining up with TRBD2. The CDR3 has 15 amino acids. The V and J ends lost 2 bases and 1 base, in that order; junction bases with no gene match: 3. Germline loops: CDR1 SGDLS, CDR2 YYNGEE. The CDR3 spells CASSVGTSVSYEQYF. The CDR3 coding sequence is TGTGCCAGCAGCGTTGGGACTAGCGTATCCTACGAGCAGTACTTC. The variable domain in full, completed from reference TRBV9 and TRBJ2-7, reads DSGVTQTPKHLITATGQRVTLRCSPRSGDLSVYWYQQSLDQGLQFLIQYYNGEERAKGNILERFSAQQFPDLHSELNLSSLELGDSALYFCASSVGTSVSYEQYFGPGTRLTVT.

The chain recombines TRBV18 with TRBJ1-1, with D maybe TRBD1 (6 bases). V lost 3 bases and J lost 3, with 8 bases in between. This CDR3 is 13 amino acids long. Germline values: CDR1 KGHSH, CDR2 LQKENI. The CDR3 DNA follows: TGTGCCAGCTCACCGGGACAAGACACTGAAGCTTTCTTT. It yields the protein CASSPGQDTEAFF.

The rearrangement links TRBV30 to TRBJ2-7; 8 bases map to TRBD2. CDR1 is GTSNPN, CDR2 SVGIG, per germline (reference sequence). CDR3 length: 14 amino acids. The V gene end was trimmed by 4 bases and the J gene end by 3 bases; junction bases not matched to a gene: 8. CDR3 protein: CAWTVLAELYEQYF. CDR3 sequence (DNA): TGTGCCTGGACCGTACTAGCGGAGCTCTACGAGCAGTACTTC.

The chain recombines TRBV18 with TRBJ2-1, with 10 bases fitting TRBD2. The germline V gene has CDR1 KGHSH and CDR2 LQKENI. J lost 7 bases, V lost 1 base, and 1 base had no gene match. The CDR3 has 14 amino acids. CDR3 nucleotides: TGTGCCAGCTCACCACTAGCGGGAGGAAATGAGCAGTTCTTC. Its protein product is CASSPLAGGNEQFF.

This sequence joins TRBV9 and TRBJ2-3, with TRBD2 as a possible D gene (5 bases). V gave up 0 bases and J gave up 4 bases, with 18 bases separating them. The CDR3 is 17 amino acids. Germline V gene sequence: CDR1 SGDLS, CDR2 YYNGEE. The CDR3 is CASSVAMTTTNSDTQYF. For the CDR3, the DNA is TGTGCCAGCAGCGTAGCTATGACTACTACCAATTCAGATACGCAGTATTTT.

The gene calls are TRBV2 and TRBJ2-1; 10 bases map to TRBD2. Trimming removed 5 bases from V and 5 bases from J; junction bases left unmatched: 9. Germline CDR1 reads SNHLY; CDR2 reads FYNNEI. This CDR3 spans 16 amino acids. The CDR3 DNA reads TGTGCCAGCAGTTCCCGGGCAGCGGGGGGGGACAATGAGCAGTTCTTC. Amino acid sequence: CASSSRAAGGDNEQFF. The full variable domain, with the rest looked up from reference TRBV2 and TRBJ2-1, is EPEVTQTPSHQVTQMGQEVILRCVPISNHLYFYWYRQILGQKVEFLVSFYNNEISEKSEIFDDQFSVERPDGSNFTLKIRSTKLEDSAMYFCASSSRAAGGDNEQFFGPGTRLTVL.

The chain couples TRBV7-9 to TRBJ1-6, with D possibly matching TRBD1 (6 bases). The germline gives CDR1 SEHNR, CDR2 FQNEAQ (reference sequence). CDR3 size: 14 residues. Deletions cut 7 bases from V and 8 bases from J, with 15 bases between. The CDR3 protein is CASTIQGPDSPLHF. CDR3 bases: TGTGCCAGCACCATACAGGGCCCTGATTCACCCCTCCACTTT. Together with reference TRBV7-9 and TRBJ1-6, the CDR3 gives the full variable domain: DTGVSQNPRHKITKRGQNVTFRCDPISEHNRLYWYRQTLGQGPEFLTYFQNEAQLEKSRLLSDRFSAERPKGSFSTLEIQRTEQGDSAMYLCASTIQGPDSPLHFGNGTRLTVT.

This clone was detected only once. DNA of the CDR3: TGTGCCAGCAGTTTAGTCGCCGGTCTTGAGCAGTACTTC. Encoded protein: CASSLVAGLEQYF. The rearrangement links TRBV27 to TRBJ2-7; D is unresolved. The CDR3 has 13 residues. Germline-derived CDR1 and CDR2 are MNHEY and SMNVEV (reference sequence). Trimming stripped 2 bases from V and 7 bases from J, with 12 bases between.

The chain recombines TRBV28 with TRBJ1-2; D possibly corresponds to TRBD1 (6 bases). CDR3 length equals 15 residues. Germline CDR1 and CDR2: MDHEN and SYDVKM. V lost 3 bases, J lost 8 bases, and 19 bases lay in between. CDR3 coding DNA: TGTGCCAGCAGTTTCGAGGAGGGGGGGTTTTCGGGCTACACCTTC. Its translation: CASSFEEGGFSGYTF.